This is a list of T cell receptor beta chains from one sample in a study of T-cell memory formation after mild COVID-19. MiXCR, run by TCRdb on the 5' RACE reads, gives a single entry per CDR3 protein. Here the sample spans just over 200,000 distinct CDR3 sequences, over 7.5% being singletons. Source material: PBMCs or a T cell subset sorted from them (not recorded which). Every receptor here comes from a man aged 18-30 years who had mild COVID-19 (a few samples of this study predate the infection). Cell type and time point are not known. Both conserved end residues are part of each CDR3. Rows may omit the clone size; those that give it use once, few, many or a size class.

>many|TRBV10-3
CAISSGGRDEQFF
>few|TRBV18
CASSPLGDSTDTQYF
>many|TRBV9
CASSVGFRGTGPPYEQYF
>-|TRBV7-2
CASSGDRANQPQHF
>-|TRBV28
CASSFGVGRYGSPLHF
>few|TRBV6-2/TRBV6-3
CASSYGRVTEAFF
>many|TRBV7-2
CASSLGQTYGYTF
>few|TRBV19
CASSRTGAAYEQYF
>few|TRBV7-6
CASSPRAGESPLHF
>few|TRBV7-8
CASSLRGPGELFF
>-|TRBV7-9
CASSFPGQGVRETQYF
>few|TRBV12-3/TRBV12-4
CASRVGVNSNQPQHF
>few|TRBV5-1
CASSPTGASPLHF
>few|TRBV20-1
CSAPRTGREGEAFF
>few|TRBV6-2/TRBV6-3
CASSKKAISYEQYF
>-|TRBV11-2
CASSYWSSGNTIYF
>-|TRBV15
CATSRDGGTAVYGYTF
>-|TRBV25-1
CASSPSGGNSPLHF
>few|TRBV20-1
CSVPTGTDSPLHF
>-|TRBV6-5
CASRSGGANVLTF
>few|TRBV19
CASTGLGPQDQFF
>few|TRBV11-2
CASSGRLLAGGRETQYF
>few|TRBV11-2
CASSLLGTGYGYTF
>many|TRBV6-5
CATQSGTGYGYTF
>many|TRBV20-1
CRRLGPGARTEAFF
>many|TRBV4-2
CASSQLRLTSTYEQYF
>-|TRBV11-2
CASSQRQGSNSPLHF
>many|TRBV4-2
CASSQEGGVEQYF
>-|TRBV5-1
CASSFGSTQETQYF
>-|TRBV11-2
CASSSLSGASGNTIYF
>few|TRBV12-3/TRBV12-4
CASSPPGLHSYEQYF
>many|TRBV10-1
CASRGQGDHEQFF
>many|TRBV5-1
CASSLASRTGFIGDTQYF
>few|TRBV29-1
CSVAGTGKSQPQHF
>few|TRBV6-8
CASTTKWSEQFF
>-|TRBV28
CASTRAGPQHF
>-|TRBV9
CASSPRTGINGYTF
>-|TRBV20-1
CSASRGRDGSAPEAFF
>-|TRBV11-2
CASSPLAGGLRETQYF
>few|TRBV4-3
CASSQDKTNTEAFF
>many|TRBV4-3
CASSQDPKGTGANVLTF
>-|TRBV4-2
CASSQVDRQGLNIQYF
>few|TRBV6-5
CASRPAGGDSTDTQYF
>few|TRBV7-9
CASSQGQIGNQPQHF
>many|TRBV3-1
CASSQDIDGRHWLF
>many|TRBV18
CASSPPMNTGELFF